The 21 T cell receptor beta chains listed next were all sequenced from one sample in a study of blood T cell repertoires in COVID-19. Profiled with immunoSEQ multiplex PCR; TCRdb holds only in-frame clones, not every one. The sample includes around 430,000 clones, roughly 88% of them seen just once. Sequences were obtained from peripheral blood. Every receptor here comes from a woman aged 50 to 65 with COVID-19, enrolled during active disease.

This chain uses TRBV6-1 with TRBJ1-1; TRBD1 matches 11 bases. The germline gives CDR1 MNHNS, CDR2 SASEGT. The CDR3 consists of 13 residues. The V segment lost 3 bases and the J segment 11 bases; nucleotides outside the gene matches: 5. CDR3 sequence reads: CASSDRDRGSAFF. In nucleotides, the CDR3 is TGTGCCAGCAGTGACCGGGACAGGGGGTCCGCTTTCTTT.

The genes are TRBV10-3 and TRBJ2-2; a possible D gene is TRBD2 (6 bases). Trimming shortened V by 0 bases and J by 2 bases, and 13 bases separated the two germline ends. The CDR3 totals 17 residues. Germline CDR1 and CDR2: ENHRY and SYGVKD. CDR3 in DNA: TGTGCCATCAGTGAGTCGGTTGGGACTTTTAACACCGGGGAGCTGTTTTTT. Translating it yields CAISESVGTFNTGELFF.

This clone has just a few counts. The rearrangement joins TRBV30 to TRBJ1-2; 9 nucleotides align to TRBD1. This CDR3 has 15 amino acids. J gave up 2 bases and V 4 bases, and 8 bases lay outside the gene matches. CDR1 and CDR2 (germline): GTSNPN, SVGIG (reference sequence). Here the CDR3 reads CAWTVGTGRNYGYTF. Written as DNA, the CDR3 is TGTGCCTGGACCGTAGGGACAGGGAGAAACTATGGCTACACCTTC.

The V and J genes are TRBV30 and TRBJ2-5, with unresolved D. The CDR3 sequence is 12 residues long. Germline assignment: CDR1 GTSNPN and CDR2 SVGIG (reference sequence). V lost 2 bases and J 0 bases, leaving 4 bases between the germline ends. This CDR3 reads CAWSRDQETQYF. In nucleotides, the CDR3 is TGTGCCTGGAGTAGAGACCAAGAGACCCAGTACTTC.

V is TRBV5-5 and J is TRBJ2-3, with TRBD1 identical over 11 bases. The CDR3 runs 16 residues. The trim removed 3 bases at V and 5 bases at J, leaving 8 bases unmatched. Germline V CDR1 and CDR2: SGHKS, YYEKEE (reference sequence). The CDR3 bases are TGTGCCAGCAGCTCGGGACAGGGGGTTTGGAGAGATACGCAGTATTTT. It is translated as CASSSGQGVWRDTQYF.

The V gene is TRBV9, the J gene TRBJ2-3; 7 bases are shared with TRBD1. J gave up 2 bases and V 3 bases, and 6 bases lay outside the gene matches. The CDR3 is made up of 15 amino acids. Germline CDR1 reads SGDLS; CDR2 reads YYNGEE. The CDR3 DNA sequence: TGTGCCAGCAGCGGCCGACAGGGAGTCACAGATACGCAGTATTTT. This codes for CASSGRQGVTDTQYF.

For the CDR3, the DNA is TGTGCCAGCAGCCAGCTGGACAGGGCTAGAAACACCATATATTTT. It translates to CASSQLDRARNTIYF. The V call is TRBV4-2, the J call TRBJ1-3; 8 nucleotides align to TRBD1. Looked up from germline, CDR1 is LGHNA and CDR2 is YNFKEQ. This CDR3 spans 15 amino acids. J lost 5 bases, V lost 3 bases, and 6 bases had no gene match.

The chain uses TRBV24-1 and TRBJ1-5, with no clear D. This CDR3 contains 18 residues. Germline-derived CDR1 and CDR2 are KGHDR and SFDVKD. CDR3 nucleotides: TGTCCAGCCCTTAAGTCCCCTCTCGGTGCCCGCGGAAATCAGCCCCAGCATTTT. This translates into CPALKSPLGARGNQPQHF.

The rearrangement links TRBV6-5 to TRBJ1-1; 7 positions match TRBD1. Germline V CDR1 and CDR2: MNHEY, SVGAGI. The V segment lost 7 bases and the J segment 11 bases; nucleotides outside the gene matches: 7. CDR3 length: 11 residues. CDR3 coding DNA: TGTGCCAGCACCCGACAGGGTTTGGCTTTCTTT. This gives the protein CASTRQGLAFF.

The V gene is TRBV19, the J gene TRBJ1-4; D remains unclear. The CDR3 loop spans 15 amino acids. The germline CDR1 and CDR2 sequences are LNHDA and SQIVND (reference sequence). Trimming removed 8 bases from V and 4 bases from J, with 17 bases in between. This chain's CDR3 is CASPISSTRNEKLFF. CDR3 nucleotides: TGTGCCAGTCCCATCTCGAGCACCCGTAATGAAAAACTGTTTTTT.

V gene TRBV28 combines with J gene TRBJ1-2; 7 bases map to TRBD1. The CDR3 totals 14 residues. Germline CDR1 MDHEN, CDR2 SYDVKM. V gave up 5 bases and J gave up 5 bases; unmatched junction bases: 8. The CDR3, as DNA: TGTGCCAGCAGTCGACCGGGACAGCCGTATGGCTACACCTTC. Translating it yields CASSRPGQPYGYTF.

The genes are TRBV30 and TRBJ1-6; no reliable D call. Trimming took 1 base from V and 7 from J, leaving 8 bases between them. CDR1 GTSNPN and CDR2 SVGIG come from the germline V gene (reference sequence). This CDR3 has 13 residues. The CDR3 spells CAWSAGPNSPLHF. The DNA for the CDR3 is TGTGCCTGGAGTGCAGGCCCGAATTCACCCCTCCACTTT.

The genes are TRBV2 and TRBJ1-5; D is perhaps TRBD1 (6 bases). There are 14 residues in the CDR3. The V gene's germline CDR1 is SNHLY and CDR2 FYNNEI. With 6 bases removed from V and 6 bases from J, the gap between germline ends came to 15 bases. The CDR3 sequence: CASSLRGSGQPQHF. The CDR3 DNA follows: TGTGCCAGCAGCCTGAGGGGGAGCGGTCAGCCCCAGCATTTT.

The genes are TRBV27 and TRBJ1-2; D is possibly TRBD1 (5 bases). Deletions cut 6 bases from V and 1 base from J, with 18 bases between. The germline CDR1 and CDR2 sequences are MNHEY and SMNVEV (reference sequence). This CDR3 has 16 amino acids. As DNA, the CDR3 is TGTGCCAGCAGCCCAGGGTACGGGGAGGGTAACTATGGCTACACCTTC. Translated, it gives CASSPGYGEGNYGYTF.

V and J are TRBV6-5 and TRBJ2-5; 8 bases agree with TRBD2. V lost 5 bases and J lost 5; bases outside the gene matches: 7. This CDR3 is 14 amino acids long. Germline V gene lookup returns CDR1 MNHEY and CDR2 SVGAGI. The CDR3 loop is CASSPPASGETQYF. The CDR3 DNA follows: TGTGCCAGCAGTCCACCCGCTAGCGGGGAGACCCAGTACTTC.

This clone was seen only once. The rearrangement joins TRBV10-3 to TRBJ1-5; TRBD1 matches 9 bases. The V segment lost 6 bases and the J segment 6 bases; nucleotides outside the gene matches: 9. The CDR3 is made up of 15 amino acids. Germline assignment: CDR1 ENHRY and CDR2 SYGVKD. This chain's CDR3 is CAISDDRGVSQPQHF. DNA for the CDR3: TGTGCCATCAGCGATGACAGGGGGGTATCTCAGCCCCAGCATTTT.

This clone has a handful of counts. The chain recombines TRBV7-9 with TRBJ1-2; D is unresolved. Trimming removed 1 base at V and 5 bases at J, with 17 bases between. Germline V gene data show CDR1 as SEHNR and CDR2 as FQNEAQ (reference sequence). This CDR3 has 16 amino acids. In nucleotides, the CDR3 is TGTGCCAGCAGCTTAGGAATGGAGGGCTTCTTGTATGGCTACACCTTC. This sequence encodes CASSLGMEGFLYGYTF.

This chain joins TRBV30 and TRBJ2-1, with 9 nucleotides matching TRBD2. Germline CDR1 reads GTSNPN; CDR2 reads SVGIG (reference sequence). The V and J ends lost 2 bases and 9 bases, in that order; junction bases with no gene match: 8. CDR3 size: 14 residues. CDR3 sequence reads: CAWSKRGADGEQFF. CDR3 in DNA: TGTGCCTGGAGTAAGCGGGGGGCCGACGGTGAGCAGTTCTTC.

J is TRBJ1-5 and V is TRBV24-1; TRBD1 agrees at 8 bases. Germline values: CDR1 KGHDR, CDR2 SFDVKD. The CDR3 runs 14 residues. V lost 3 bases, J lost 6 bases, and 3 bases stayed unmatched. The CDR3 DNA follows: TGTGCCACCAGTGATCAGGGGGCAATTCAGCCCCAGCATTTT. This codes for CATSDQGAIQPQHF.

The rearrangement uses TRBV19 and TRBJ1-2; tentative D call: TRBD1 (6 bases). The V end was cut by 4 bases, the J end by 7 bases, with 10 bases between. Looked up from germline, CDR1 is LNHDA and CDR2 is SQIVND (reference sequence). CDR3 length equals 12 residues. The CDR3 region has the DNA TGTGCCAGTAGTACCCCCAGGGGTGGCTACACCTTC. Its protein is CASSTPRGGYTF.

V usage is TRBV30 and J usage is TRBJ2-7; 9 bases are shared with TRBD1. From germline, CDR1 is GTSNPN and CDR2 SVGIG (reference sequence). J gave up 6 bases and V 0 bases, and 9 bases lay outside the gene matches. CDR3 size: 15 residues. CDR3 nucleotides: TGTGCCTGGAGTGTACTGGGACAGGGTTTCATCGAGCAGTACTTC. This codes for CAWSVLGQGFIEQYF. Supplemented by reference TRBV30 and TRBJ2-7, the full variable domain reads SQTIHQWPATLVQPVGSPLSLECTVEGTSNPNLYWYRQAAGRGLQLLFYSVGIGQISSEVPQNLSASRPQDRQFILSSKKLLLSDSGFYLCAWSVLGQGFIEQYFGPGTRLTVT.